This passage covers 23 T cell receptor beta chains from one sample sequenced in a study of technical replicates of blood from a handful of donors. Only in-frame clones appear in the TCRdb table, and some are missing; sequencing was by immunoSEQ multiplex PCR. This sample has around 80,000 clones, with about 94% found just once. The sample taken for sequencing was T cells isolated from PBMCs. The receptor set was obtained from a human donor in good health.

V gene TRBV4-1 combines with J gene TRBJ2-7; D possibly corresponds to TRBD2 (5 bases). Trimming removed 4 bases at V and 2 bases at J, with 12 bases between. Germline CDR1 reads MGHRA; CDR2 reads YSYEKL. The CDR3 runs to 14 residues. This chain's CDR3 is CASSLGLDPYEQYF. DNA for the CDR3: TGCGCCAGCAGCCTAGGACTCGACCCCTACGAGCAGTACTTC.

The V call is TRBV19, the J call TRBJ2-1, with 9 nucleotides matching TRBD1. J was trimmed by 7 bases and V by 7 bases; bases with no gene match: 8. CDR1 and CDR2 (germline): LNHDA, SQIVND (reference sequence). The CDR3 contains 14 residues. CDR3 coding DNA: TGTGCCAGTACCTTAGGACAGGGGAAAAATGAGCAGTTCTTC. Residues: CASTLGQGKNEQFF.

The genes are TRBV6-1 and TRBJ2-7, with 7 bases aligning to TRBD1. This CDR3 comprises 16 residues. With V trimmed by 2 bases and J by 6 bases, 13 bases remained unmatched. Per germline, CDR1 MNHNS and CDR2 SASEGT. The CDR3 is CASSESGGPGLAEQYF. The CDR3 coding sequence is TGTGCCAGCAGTGAATCAGGGGGACCGGGGCTCGCCGAGCAGTACTTC.

V is TRBV7-9 and J is TRBJ1-2; D remains unclear. The CDR3 covers 13 residues. CDR1 SEHNR and CDR2 FQNEAQ come from the germline V gene (reference sequence). V was pared by 4 bases and J by 2 bases, with 8 bases between. The CDR3, as DNA: TGTGCCAGCAGCTCCGATCTAAACTATGGCTACACCTTC. Amino acids: CASSSDLNYGYTF.

This clone was seen only once. The V call is TRBV7-3, the J call TRBJ1-2, with 7 bases fitting TRBD1. The junction had 14 bases not matched to a gene; V was cut back by 2 bases and J by 8 bases. The germline CDR1 and CDR2 sequences are SGHTA and FQGTGA. The CDR3 runs 16 residues. In DNA form, the CDR3 reads TGTGCCAGCAGCTTAGACCGGGAAGGGGGCTTTAAGGGCTACACCTTC. Amino acids: CASSLDREGGFKGYTF.

V gene TRBV5-6 combines with J gene TRBJ2-1, with 7 positions matching TRBD2. This CDR3 region has 15 residues. Germline assignment: CDR1 SGHDT and CDR2 YYEEEE. With V trimmed by 4 bases and J by 4 bases, 8 bases remained unmatched. CDR3 in DNA: TGTGCCAGCAGCCGGCGGCTAGCGGAATACAATGAGCAGTTCTTC. Protein product: CASSRRLAEYNEQFF.

This rearrangement joins TRBV19 to TRBJ2-1; TRBD2 agrees at 10 bases. Germline lookup yields CDR1 LNHDA and CDR2 SQIVND (reference sequence). CDR3 length equals 15 residues. After removal of 4 bases from V and 2 bases from J, the junction contained 2 bases not matched to a gene. DNA for the CDR3: TGTGCCAGTAGTAAAGGACTAGCGGCCTACAATGAGCAGTTCTTC. This encodes CASSKGLAAYNEQFF.

The chain links TRBV29-1 to TRBJ2-1; 10 bases match TRBD1. CDR3 length equals 12 residues. Germline V gives CDR1 SQVTM, CDR2 ANQGSEA. V lost 7 bases and J lost 7; bases outside the gene matches: 4. In nucleotides, the CDR3 is TGCAGCGGTGGACAGGGGGAAAATGAGCAGTTCTTC. Its translation: CSGGQGENEQFF.

The CDR3 here is CASSRTVEAFF. In DNA, the CDR3 is TGTGCCAGTAGTAGGACAGTTGAAGCTTTCTTT. V and J are TRBV19 and TRBJ1-1; D is possibly TRBD1 (6 bases). The V and J ends lost 4 bases and 7 bases respectively, with 7 bases between them. CDR3 length: 11 residues. The germline gives CDR1 LNHDA, CDR2 SQIVND (reference sequence).

The genes are TRBV10-3 and TRBJ2-4, with D maybe TRBD1 (5 bases). Germline CDR1 and CDR2: ENHRY and SYGVKD. This CDR3 region has 15 residues. V was shortened by 2 bases and J by 2 bases, with 10 bases between the two germline ends. In nucleotides, the CDR3 is TGTGCCATCAGTGAGGGGGCTGAGACCAAAAACATTCAGTACTTC. Residues: CAISEGAETKNIQYF.

The rearrangement links TRBV7-9 to TRBJ2-1; 12 nucleotides agree with TRBD2. J lost 8 bases, V lost 10 bases, and 9 bases had no gene match. This CDR3 is 14 amino acids long. CDR1 is SEHNR and CDR2 is FQNEAQ in the germline V gene (reference sequence). CDR3 sequence (DNA): TGTGCCACGAAACTGACTAGCGGGAGATATGAGCAGTTCTTC. Its protein is CATKLTSGRYEQFF. The full variable domain, rest sourced from reference TRBV7-9 and TRBJ2-1, is DTGVSQNPRHKITKRGQNVTFRCDPISEHNRLYWYRQTLGQGPEFLTYFQNEAQLEKSRLLSDRFSAERPKGSFSTLEIQRTEQGDSAMYLCATKLTSGRYEQFFGPGTRLTVL.

This clone has only one observation. The chain employs TRBV6-5 and TRBJ2-1; D remains ambiguous. The length of the CDR3 is 13 residues. The germline V gene encodes CDR1 MNHEY and CDR2 SVGAGI. Between the trimmed V and J ends, which lost 6 bases and 3 bases, there was a span of 9 bases. CDR3 nucleotides: TGTGCCAGCAGCACGCGTTTCTACAATGAGCAGTTCTTC. Translating it yields CASSTRFYNEQFF.

V is TRBV19 and J is TRBJ2-7; D is unclear. Germline V gene sequence: CDR1 LNHDA, CDR2 SQIVND (reference sequence). V was cut by 3 bases and J by 4 bases, with 13 bases left in between. The CDR3 runs 14 residues. The CDR3 coding sequence is TGTGCCAGTAGTATCATAGCCGGGTATTACGAGCAGTACTTC. It yields the protein CASSIIAGYYEQYF.

The chain carries TRBV10-3 and TRBJ2-2, with a weak D call TRBD1 (6 bases). The germline CDR1 and CDR2 sequences are ENHRY and SYGVKD. This CDR3 has 13 amino acids. V gave up 9 bases and J gave up 1 base, with 9 bases separating them. CDR3 loop: CAIDRRNTGELFF. The CDR3 DNA sequence: TGTGCCATTGACAGGAGGAACACCGGGGAGCTGTTTTTT.

V gene TRBV6-1 combines with J gene TRBJ2-7; TRBD1 matches 7 bases. J was trimmed by 6 bases and V by 3 bases; bases with no gene match: 5. The CDR3 sequence is 13 residues long. Germline CDR1 and CDR2: MNHNS and SASEGT. DNA of the CDR3: TGTGCCAGCAGTGATGGGACAGCAATCGAGCAGTACTTC. Protein product: CASSDGTAIEQYF.

The chain joins TRBV10-3 to TRBJ1-1; the D is unclear. Germline loops: CDR1 ENHRY, CDR2 SYGVKD. The length of the CDR3 is 14 residues. Trimming left V 3 bases short and J 6 bases short, with 14 bases between. CDR3 residues: CAISDALRGPEAFF. In nucleotides, the CDR3 is TGTGCCATCAGTGATGCTCTCCGGGGTCCTGAAGCTTTCTTT.

CDR3 coding DNA: TGTGCCAGCAGGGGGGGACTAGCGGGAGTTGAGCAGTTCTTC. Its protein product is CASRGGLAGVEQFF. The chain combines TRBV6-5 with TRBJ2-1, with 14 bases identical to TRBD2. V dropped 6 bases and J dropped 9; count of bases not matched to a gene: 4. Looked up from germline, CDR1 is MNHEY and CDR2 is SVGAGI. The CDR3 totals 14 residues.

The chain couples TRBV19 to TRBJ2-7; 9 nucleotides line up with TRBD1. CDR1 is LNHDA and CDR2 is SQIVND in the germline V gene (reference sequence). V lost 3 bases, J lost 7 bases, and 10 bases stayed unmatched. The CDR3 extends over 15 amino acids. The CDR3 bases are TGTGCCAGTAGTATTCCGGGACAGGGCAGAGAGGAGCAGTACTTC. This codes for CASSIPGQGREEQYF.

The chain employs TRBV30 and TRBJ2-5; D gene unclear. Trimming cost V 3 bases and J 0 bases, with 5 bases left between them. The length of the CDR3 is 12 residues. CDR1 GTSNPN and CDR2 SVGIG come from the germline V gene (reference sequence). The CDR3 sequence is CAWRANQETQYF. For the CDR3, the DNA is TGTGCCTGGAGGGCCAACCAAGAGACCCAGTACTTC.

This clone was recorded only once. CDR3 protein: CASSYAPVEKETQYF. As DNA, the CDR3 is TGTGCCAGCAGCTACGCTCCGGTAGAGAAAGAGACCCAGTACTTC. The rearrangement joins TRBV11-2 to TRBJ2-5; D unclear. Trimming shortened V by 4 bases and J by 3 bases, and 15 bases separated the two germline ends. Per the germline V gene, CDR1 is SGHAT and CDR2 is FQNNGV. CDR3 length: 15 residues.

This chain joins TRBV6-1 and TRBJ2-3; 14 bases map to TRBD2. CDR3 length: 17 amino acids. Germline V gene data show CDR1 as MNHNS and CDR2 as SASEGT. Trimming removed 4 bases from V and 3 bases from J; junction bases left unmatched: 6. The CDR3 bases are TGTGCCAGCAGTGCAGCGGGACTAGCGGGAGTTACAGATACGCAGTATTTT. Its translation: CASSAAGLAGVTDTQYF.

V and J are TRBV9 and TRBJ1-1; D unclear. Germline loops: CDR1 SGDLS, CDR2 YYNGEE. Trimming took 2 bases from V and 0 from J, leaving 8 bases between them. This CDR3 comprises 14 residues. The DNA of the CDR3 is TGTGCCAGCAGCGTCCAAACACTGAACACTGAAGCTTTCTTT. Translated, it gives CASSVQTLNTEAFF.

This chain uses TRBV6-5 with TRBJ1-4; a weak D match, TRBD1 (6 bases). The CDR3 consists of 16 residues. V was clipped by 2 bases and J by 6 bases, with 16 bases between them. CDR1 and CDR2 (germline): MNHEY, SVGAGI. For the CDR3, the DNA is TGTGCCAGCAGTTACGGGGGCCAACTAGGGGATGAAAAACTGTTTTTT. Residues: CASSYGGQLGDEKLFF.